These 24 T cell receptor beta chains were sequenced from one sample in a study of shared clonotypes between healthy human individuals. Sequencing was performed with immunoSEQ multiplex PCR; in TCRdb, only in-frame clones are kept and a portion is missing. The repertoire holds over a million clones, with 95% to 99% as singletons. The sequenced sample was naive CD4+ T cells sorted from blood. Subset: CD45RA+ positively selected. The receptors come from a man aged 25 to 40 in good health.

This clone was seen once. The DNA of the CDR3 is TGTGCCAGCAGCTCGAGGGGGGGACTAGCCTACGAGCAGTACTTC. Its translation: CASSSRGGLAYEQYF. The chain has TRBV7-3 and TRBJ2-7; TRBD2 matches 8 bases. J gave up 2 bases and V 4 bases, and 7 bases lay outside the gene matches. The length of the CDR3 is 15 residues. CDR1 is SGHTA and CDR2 is FQGTGA in the germline V gene.

The chain couples TRBV5-1 to TRBJ2-4, with a tentative D call TRBD2 (6 bases). The CDR3 sequence is 14 residues long. Germline CDR1 reads SGHRS; CDR2 reads YFSETQ. The V gene lost 7 bases and the J gene lost 8 bases, with 19 bases spanning the gap. CDR3: CASAPRTGVYIQYF. The CDR3 DNA reads as TGCGCCAGCGCCCCTCGTACGGGAGTGTACATTCAGTACTTC.

V usage is TRBV11-2 and J usage is TRBJ2-1; D remains unclear. From germline, CDR1 is SGHAT and CDR2 FQNNGV. This CDR3 has 14 residues. The V end was cut by 5 bases, the J end by 2 bases, with 10 bases between. In DNA, the CDR3 is TGTGCCAGCAGCCCGGCGGCCCCCTACAATGAGCAGTTCTTC. This encodes CASSPAAPYNEQFF. Filled out from reference TRBV11-2 and TRBJ2-1, the complete variable domain reads EAGVAQSPRYKIIEKRQSVAFWCNPISGHATLYWYQQILGQGPKLLIQFQNNGVVDDSQLPKDRFSAERLKGVDSTLKIQPAKLEDSAVYLCASSPAAPYNEQFFGPGTRLTVL.

The chain has TRBV28 and TRBJ2-2; D assignment may be TRBD1 or TRBD2 (7 bases each). V lost 6 bases and J lost 1, with 12 bases in between. Germline V gene sequence: CDR1 MDHEN, CDR2 SYDVKM. This CDR3 comprises 15 residues. CDR3 in amino acids: CASSQGGRNTGELFF. DNA for the CDR3: TGTGCCAGCAGCCAGGGGGGGAGGAACACCGGGGAGCTGTTTTTT.

The chain joins TRBV18 to TRBJ2-7; D is perhaps TRBD1 (6 bases). CDR1 is KGHSH, CDR2 LQKENI, per germline. This CDR3 is built from 13 residues. Trimming cost V 5 bases and J 3 bases, with 11 bases left between them. The CDR3 bases are TGTGCCAGCTCAGTGGACAGTCTCTACGAGCAGTACTTC. Translating gives CASSVDSLYEQYF.

V and J are TRBV6-6 and TRBJ2-5; D ambiguous. CDR1 and CDR2 (germline): MNHNY, SVGAGI (reference sequence). The CDR3 runs 16 residues. V was shortened by 8 bases and J by 2 bases, with 21 bases between the two germline ends. The CDR3 loop is CASSLRRGVEQETQYF. In nucleotides, the CDR3 is TGTGCCAGCTCCCTCCGACGAGGCGTCGAACAAGAGACCCAGTACTTC.

The gene calls are TRBV27 and TRBJ2-5; a weak D match, TRBD2 (5 bases). Germline V gene lookup returns CDR1 MNHEY and CDR2 SMNVEV (reference sequence). The CDR3 is 14 amino acids. V lost 6 bases to trimming and J lost 2 bases, with 13 bases between them. CDR3 residues: CASRNSLAQETQYF. Here the CDR3 DNA reads TGTGCCAGCAGGAACTCGTTAGCGCAAGAGACCCAGTACTTC.

The chain has TRBV5-4 and TRBJ2-2; 7 bases align to TRBD2. This CDR3 spans 16 amino acids. CDR1 is SGHNT, CDR2 YYREEE, per germline (reference sequence). Unmatched junction bases numbered 9, after V lost 4 bases and J lost 3 bases. The CDR3 DNA reads as TGTGCCAGCAGCCCCGGTCCTAGCGGTTACACCGGGGAGCTGTTTTTT. This gives the protein CASSPGPSGYTGELFF.

This clone has only one observation. The CDR3 DNA sequence: TGTGCCAGTAGTATGTTGGAAAACATTCAGTACTTC. Amino acid sequence: CASSMLENIQYF. This chain uses TRBV19 with TRBJ2-4; no clear D. Trimming shortened V by 3 bases and J by 5 bases, and 5 bases separated the two germline ends. In germline, CDR1 is LNHDA, CDR2 SQIVND (reference sequence). There are 12 residues in the CDR3.

This sequence joins TRBV28 and TRBJ2-1, with D possibly matching TRBD2 (6 bases). V was trimmed by 8 bases and J by 9 bases, leaving 11 bases between them. The CDR3 extends over 11 amino acids. CDR1 is MDHEN and CDR2 is SYDVKM in the germline V gene. CDR3 amino acids: CASFGSSEQFF. The CDR3 DNA follows: TGTGCCAGCTTCGGGAGTTCTGAGCAGTTCTTC.

The chain recombines TRBV6-1 with TRBJ2-1; a possible D gene is TRBD1 (6 bases). The germline V gene encodes CDR1 MNHNS and CDR2 SASEGT. This CDR3 region has 13 residues. Trimming removed 10 bases at V and 0 bases at J, with 10 bases between. The CDR3 loop reads CAIRQDSYNEQFF. CDR3 coding DNA: TGTGCCATAAGACAGGACTCCTACAATGAGCAGTTCTTC.

The V gene is TRBV25-1, the J gene TRBJ2-7; 8 bases align to TRBD2. J lost 3 bases, V lost 0 bases, and 7 bases had no gene match. Germline V CDR1 and CDR2: MGHDK, SYGVNS. The CDR3 spans 16 residues. The CDR3, as DNA: TGTGCCAGCAGTGAATACGGCGGGAGGAGCGGCTACGAGCAGTACTTC. Amino acid sequence: CASSEYGGRSGYEQYF.

The chain combines TRBV27 with TRBJ2-3, with 7 bases matching TRBD1. This CDR3 has 14 residues. Germline CDR1 is MNHEY and CDR2 is SMNVEV (reference sequence). Trimming took 10 bases from V and 2 from J; bases not matched to a gene: 9. The CDR3 nucleotides are TGTGCCACCTCGGGACAGTTAAACACAGATACGCAGTATTTT. Its protein product is CATSGQLNTDTQYF.

This clone was seen once. The rearrangement uses TRBV7-9 and TRBJ2-1; tentatively, D is TRBD1 or TRBD2 (5 bases each). V lost 7 bases and J 0 bases, leaving 19 bases between the germline ends. This CDR3 comprises 17 residues. CDR1 is SEHNR, CDR2 FQNEAQ, per germline (reference sequence). DNA of the CDR3: TGTGCCAGCAAGGGGAGCTTAGGGGCGAGCTCCTACAATGAGCAGTTCTTC. This codes for CASKGSLGASSYNEQFF.

The chain links TRBV19 to TRBJ1-2; 7 positions agree with TRBD1. The germline V gene has CDR1 LNHDA and CDR2 SQIVND (reference sequence). The CDR3 contains 14 residues. V dropped 7 bases and J dropped 2; count of bases not matched to a gene: 7. The CDR3 protein is CASNRQGVNYGYTF. The CDR3 nucleotides read TGTGCCAGTAACAGACAGGGAGTGAACTATGGCTACACCTTC.

The V gene is TRBV28, the J gene TRBJ2-1, with D hard to call. The CDR3 has 15 residues. Per germline, CDR1 MDHEN and CDR2 SYDVKM. Trimming pared 7 bases from V and 4 bases from J, leaving 17 bases between. The CDR3 is CASTVAQPVYNEQFF. The CDR3 nucleotides are TGTGCCAGCACCGTTGCGCAGCCGGTATACAATGAGCAGTTCTTC.

In the case of this clone: This CDR3 is also generated by other DNA sequences in the sample. V usage is TRBV27 and J usage is TRBJ2-1; D is perhaps TRBD1 or TRBD2 (5 bases each). V shed 6 bases and J shed 0 bases, with 9 bases lying between them. The V gene's germline CDR1 is MNHEY and CDR2 SMNVEV (reference sequence). This CDR3 is built from 14 residues. CDR3 nucleotides: TGTGCCAGCAGATCAGGGAGCTCCTACAATGAGCAGTTCTTC. Its translation: CASRSGSSYNEQFF.

This chain uses TRBV25-1 with TRBJ1-2, with D possibly being TRBD1 (6 bases). V lost 7 bases, J lost 2 bases, and 20 bases lay in between. The CDR3 sequence is 16 residues long. Germline CDR1 MGHDK, CDR2 SYGVNS. CDR3 sequence: CASKRGGSILNYGYTF. The CDR3 nucleotides read TGTGCCAGCAAGCGAGGGGGATCGATTCTAAACTATGGCTACACCTTC.

The chain is built from TRBV28 and TRBJ1-5; D gene ambiguous. Trimming removed 1 base from V and 3 bases from J, with 7 bases in between. CDR1 is MDHEN, CDR2 SYDVKM, per germline. The CDR3 has 14 amino acids. Written as DNA, the CDR3 is TGTGCCAGCAGTTTATCCCCTTCCAATCAGCCCCAGCATTTT. This sequence encodes CASSLSPSNQPQHF.

V usage is TRBV19 and J usage is TRBJ1-5, with 10 positions matching TRBD1. V was clipped by 4 bases and J by 7 bases; unmatched bases: 13. The germline V gene encodes CDR1 LNHDA and CDR2 SQIVND (reference sequence). The CDR3 consists of 17 residues. The CDR3 DNA reads TGTGCCAGTAGTACGGGGGGCGGGACAGGGGATTTGCAGCCCCAGCATTTT. This codes for CASSTGGGTGDLQPQHF.

The chain is built from TRBV19 and TRBJ1-1; perhaps TRBD1 as D (5 bases). Germline CDR1 reads LNHDA; CDR2 reads SQIVND (reference sequence). The CDR3 extends over 14 amino acids. V was clipped by 7 bases and J by 0 bases, with 12 bases between them. The CDR3 sequence is CASTPSGVNTEAFF. CDR3 coding DNA: TGTGCCAGTACCCCTTCGGGGGTGAACACTGAAGCTTTCTTT.

This clone was counted a single time. The chain links TRBV28 to TRBJ1-2; TRBD1 agrees at 8 bases. The CDR3 runs to 15 residues. From germline, CDR1 is MDHEN and CDR2 SYDVKM. Losses at the gene ends were 6 bases for V and 4 bases for J; bases not matched to a gene: 10. This chain's CDR3 is CASSTPGTGFYGYTF. The CDR3 region has the DNA TGTGCCAGCAGCACCCCAGGGACAGGCTTCTATGGCTACACCTTC.

The V gene is TRBV28, the J gene TRBJ2-2, with TRBD2 as a possible D gene (5 bases). CDR3 length: 13 amino acids. CDR1 is MDHEN and CDR2 is SYDVKM in the germline V gene. Trimming pared 3 bases from V and 6 bases from J, leaving 8 bases between. The CDR3 nucleotides read TGTGCCAGCAGTTTGGCGGGTGCCGGGGAGCTGTTTTTT. As protein: CASSLAGAGELFF.

The gene calls are TRBV5-4 and TRBJ2-5; 7 positions match TRBD1. V was clipped by 1 base and J by 5 bases; unmatched bases: 5. The CDR3 covers 14 residues. Per germline, CDR1 SGHNT and CDR2 YYREEE (reference sequence). Written as DNA, the CDR3 is TGTGCCAGCAGCTTGAAGGGGGCTTGGGAGACCCAGTACTTC. As protein: CASSLKGAWETQYF. Combining the CDR3 with reference TRBV5-4 and TRBJ2-5 gives the whole variable domain ETGVTQSPTHLIKTRGQQVTLRCSSQSGHNTVSWYQQALGQGPQFIFQYYREEENGRGNFPPRFSGLQFPNYSSELNVNALELDDSALYLCASSLKGAWETQYFGPGTRLLVL.